These 13 T cell receptor beta chains were all obtained from the same sample, sequenced in a study of response to subunit inactivated influenza vaccine. MiXCR was run by TCRdb on the RT-PCR reads, yielding one entry per CDR3 protein. The sample has more than 400,000 distinct CDR3 sequences; approximately 9.9% are singletons. The source material was PBMCs from blood, sampled around seven weeks after vaccination. Receptors originate from a man aged 45 to 65 who received an inactivated influenza vaccine.

At least ten counts were recorded for this clonotype. The V and J genes are TRBV7-2 and TRBJ2-1; tentatively, D is TRBD2 (6 bases). This CDR3 contains 17 residues. Germline assignment: CDR1 SGHTA and CDR2 FQGNSA. The V gene lost 5 bases and the J gene lost 7 bases, with 24 bases spanning the gap. For the CDR3, the DNA is TGTGCCAGCAGCCTACAACTCGGGAGAGGCCTTGGAAATGAGCAGTTCTTC. This encodes CASSLQLGRGLGNEQFF.

The chain links TRBV4-2 to TRBJ2-3; D perhaps matches TRBD2 (6 bases). The CDR3 is 17 residues long. The V end lost 0 bases, the J end lost 0 bases, and 13 bases lay between the germline ends. Germline CDR1 is LGHNA and CDR2 is YNFKEQ. CDR3: CASSQDSSGASTDTQYF. In DNA, the CDR3 is TGTGCCAGCAGCCAAGACAGTAGCGGAGCGAGCACAGATACGCAGTATTTT.

Regarding this clonotype: A much larger clonotype is one base distant, so this may be a read error. The V call is TRBV10-3, the J call TRBJ2-7; weak D call: TRBD2 (5 bases). Germline values: CDR1 ENHRY, CDR2 SYGVKD. The CDR3 length is 14 residues. This chain's CDR3 is CAIGDFSGFYEQYF. The CDR3, as DNA: TGTGCCATCGGTGACTTCTCGGGGTTCTACGAGCAGTACTTC.

This chain uses TRBV13 with TRBJ2-7, with 10 bases aligning to TRBD1. CDR3 length: 15 amino acids. V was clipped by 3 bases and J by 5 bases; unmatched bases: 7. Germline V gene lookup returns CDR1 PRHDT and CDR2 FYEKMQ (reference sequence). CDR3 protein: CASSFMGQGFHEQYF. The CDR3 DNA follows: TGTGCCAGCAGCTTTATGGGACAGGGGTTCCACGAGCAGTACTTC.

This clonotype has a handful of counts. The chain carries TRBV7-6 and TRBJ1-1; D gene uncertain. The germline CDR1 and CDR2 sequences are SGHVS and FNYEAQ. The germline V and J ends were trimmed by 0 bases and 2 bases, with 7 bases remaining between them. The CDR3 has 14 amino acids. This CDR3 reads CASSLAESNTEAFF. As DNA, the CDR3 is TGTGCCAGCAGCTTAGCGGAATCAAACACTGAAGCTTTCTTT.

This clonotype appeared a few times. The chain combines TRBV12-3 or TRBV12-4 with TRBJ2-3; tentatively, D is TRBD1 (5 bases). Trimming stripped 7 bases from V and 4 bases from J, with 15 bases between. The CDR3 runs 14 residues. The CDR3 reads CASMTGHGSDTQYF. The DNA for the CDR3 is TGTGCCAGCATGACCGGACACGGCTCAGATACGCAGTATTTT.

This clonotype occurred many times. This sequence joins TRBV20-1 and TRBJ2-1, with 10 bases lining up with TRBD2. Germline V gene lookup returns CDR1 DFQATT and CDR2 SNEGSKA (reference sequence). This CDR3 contains 14 residues. The trim removed 5 bases at V and 7 bases at J, leaving 8 bases unmatched. CDR3 coding DNA: TGCAGTGCTGAAAGCGGGGGGGCTTTAAATGAGCAGTTCTTC. Translated: CSAESGGALNEQFF.

This clonotype came up a few times. The rearrangement uses TRBV12-3 or TRBV12-4 and TRBJ2-1, with unresolved D. The ends were cut back, 11 bases at V and 6 bases at J, with 2 bases in the middle. This CDR3 spans 8 amino acids. DNA of the CDR3: TGTGCCGGCAATGAGCAGTTCTTC. It is translated as CAGNEQFF.

This clonotype was detected only once. The rearrangement links TRBV11-2 to TRBJ2-1; perhaps TRBD2 as D (7 bases). CDR1 is SGHAT, CDR2 FQNNGV, per germline. The CDR3 is made up of 18 amino acids. Deletions cut 2 bases from V and 1 base from J, with 18 bases between. CDR3 coding DNA: TGTGCCAGCAGCTTAAGAGGGAGGGGGGTCGGGTCCTACAATGAGCAGTTCTTC. Its translation: CASSLRGRGVGSYNEQFF. Full variable domain (missing parts from reference TRBV11-2 and TRBJ2-1): EAGVAQSPRYKIIEKRQSVAFWCNPISGHATLYWYQQILGQGPKLLIQFQNNGVVDDSQLPKDRFSAERLKGVDSTLKIQPAKLEDSAVYLCASSLRGRGVGSYNEQFFGPGTRLTVL.

This clonotype has more than one count but fewer than ten. CDR3 in amino acids: CASSLNPQGNEQFF. CDR3 DNA: TGTGCCAGCAGCCTAAACCCTCAGGGAAATGAGCAGTTCTTC. This chain uses TRBV3-1 with TRBJ2-1; possibly TRBD1 for D (5 bases). V was shortened by 4 bases and J by 7 bases, with 14 bases between the two germline ends. Germline V gene sequence: CDR1 LGHDT, CDR2 YNNKEL (reference sequence). CDR3 length: 14 amino acids.

The table lists this clonotype with a few counts. The genes are TRBV10-3 and TRBJ1-1; D remains unclear. Trimming took 2 bases from V and 5 from J, leaving 12 bases between them. The CDR3 spans 14 residues. Germline V CDR1 and CDR2: ENHRY, SYGVKD. The CDR3 protein is CAISEQWADTEAFF. CDR3 DNA sequence: TGTGCCATCAGTGAGCAGTGGGCAGATACTGAAGCTTTCTTT.

The chain is built from TRBV11-2 and TRBJ1-2; the D gene is possibly TRBD1 (5 bases). Germline lookup yields CDR1 SGHAT and CDR2 FQNNGV. Trimming pared 0 bases from V and 1 base from J, leaving 9 bases between. There are 15 residues in the CDR3. CDR3 amino acids: CASSLDAGYNYGYTF. In DNA form, the CDR3 reads TGTGCCAGCAGCTTAGATGCAGGGTATAACTATGGCTACACCTTC. The complete variable domain, with remaining parts taken from reference TRBV11-2 and TRBJ1-2, reads EAGVAQSPRYKIIEKRQSVAFWCNPISGHATLYWYQQILGQGPKLLIQFQNNGVVDDSQLPKDRFSAERLKGVDSTLKIQPAKLEDSAVYLCASSLDAGYNYGYTFGSGTRLTVV.

The chain recombines TRBV12-3 or TRBV12-4 with TRBJ1-2; 7 bases map to TRBD1. The CDR3 spans 14 residues. V lost 5 bases to trimming and J lost 7 bases; unmatched junction nucleotides: 10. As DNA, the CDR3 is TGTGCCAGCAGTCCCGAGACAGGGAATGGTGGCTACACCTTC. Its translation: CASSPETGNGGYTF.